This T cell receptor (beta chain) originates from a study of CD8 T cells in ankylosing spondylitis. This clonotype was picked up many times. CDR3 length: 13 residues. The germline V gene encodes CDR1 MNHNS and CDR2 SASEGT. Trimming removed 4 bases at V and 3 bases at J, with 7 bases between. MiXCR, applied by TCRdb to the 5' RACE reads, yields one record per CDR3 protein. The sample has approximately 42,000 distinct CDR3 sequences; 11% are singletons. The genes are TRBV6-1 and TRBJ1-5, with D perhaps matching TRBD1 (5 bases). Input material: blood, either unsorted or a sorted T cell fraction (not recorded which). This TCR was sampled from a male donor with ankylosing spondylitis or in good health (not recorded which). The CDR3 DNA sequence: TGTGCCAGCAGTGGACAGTACAATCAGCCCCAGCATTTT. It yields the protein CASSGQYNQPQHF.